This TCR beta chain was sequenced in a study of blood T cell repertoires in COVID-19. Across the study: Sites in the United States, Italy and Spain provided acute and convalescent COVID-19 samples. PBMCs, B-cell-depleted T cells, or T cells provided the cDNA or gDNA that made up the material.

Authors' methods: By means of reference gene primer amplification, nucleated cell counts were estimated. The repertoire was sequenced with immunoSEQ multiplex PCR; TCRdb's copy has only in-frame clones and lacks some. V and J calls plus clone size are reproduced from that table; the DNA served to infer D and trimming. The sample records roughly 300,000 clones, over 75% being singletons. The CDR3 covers 16 residues. Germline CDR1 SGHRS, CDR2 YFSETQ. The trim removed 5 bases at V and 2 bases at J, leaving 11 bases unmatched. Material: peripheral blood. This receptor was obtained from a man younger than 30 with active or convalescent COVID-19. The genes are TRBV5-1 and TRBJ2-5; 8 positions match TRBD1. The CDR3: CASRQTGGNTQETQYF. The DNA of the CDR3 is TGCGCCAGCAGGCAAACAGGGGGAAATACTCAAGAGACCCAGTACTTC.